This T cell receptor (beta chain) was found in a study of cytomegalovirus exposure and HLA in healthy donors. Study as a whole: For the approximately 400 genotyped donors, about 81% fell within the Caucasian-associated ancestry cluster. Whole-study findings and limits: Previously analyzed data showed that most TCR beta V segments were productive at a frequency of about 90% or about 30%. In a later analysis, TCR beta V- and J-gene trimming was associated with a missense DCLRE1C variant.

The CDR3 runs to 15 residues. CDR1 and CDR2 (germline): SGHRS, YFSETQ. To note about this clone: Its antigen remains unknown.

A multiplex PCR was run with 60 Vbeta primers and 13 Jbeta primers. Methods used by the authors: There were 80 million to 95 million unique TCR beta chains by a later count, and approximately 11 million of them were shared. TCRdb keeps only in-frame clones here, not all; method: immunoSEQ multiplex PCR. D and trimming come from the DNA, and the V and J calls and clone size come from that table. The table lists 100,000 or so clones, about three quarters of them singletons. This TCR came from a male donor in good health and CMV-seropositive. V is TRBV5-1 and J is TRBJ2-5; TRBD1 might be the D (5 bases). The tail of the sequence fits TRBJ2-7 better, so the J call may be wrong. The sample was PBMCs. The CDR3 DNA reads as TGCGCCAGCAGCTTGGCCACAGGTAGTAATCGCGAGCAGTACTTC. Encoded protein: CASSLATGSNREQYF.